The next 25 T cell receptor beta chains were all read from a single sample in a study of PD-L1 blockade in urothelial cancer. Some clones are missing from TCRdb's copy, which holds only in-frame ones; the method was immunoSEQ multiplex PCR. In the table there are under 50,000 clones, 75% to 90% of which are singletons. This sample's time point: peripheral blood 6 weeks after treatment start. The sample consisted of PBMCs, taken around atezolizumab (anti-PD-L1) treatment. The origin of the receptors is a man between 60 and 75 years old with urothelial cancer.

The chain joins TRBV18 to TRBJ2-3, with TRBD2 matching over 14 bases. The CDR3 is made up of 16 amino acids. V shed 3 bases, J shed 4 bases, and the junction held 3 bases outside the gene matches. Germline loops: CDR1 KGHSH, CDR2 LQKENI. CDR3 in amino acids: CASSPGTSGGADTQYF. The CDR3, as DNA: TGTGCCAGCTCACCCGGGACTAGCGGGGGCGCAGATACGCAGTATTTT.

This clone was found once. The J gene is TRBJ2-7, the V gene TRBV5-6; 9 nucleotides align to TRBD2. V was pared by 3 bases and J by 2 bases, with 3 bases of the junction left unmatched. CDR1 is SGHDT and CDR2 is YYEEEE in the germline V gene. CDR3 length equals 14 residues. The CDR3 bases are TGTGCCAGCAGCTCCTCTAGCGGGGCCTACGAGCAGTACTTC. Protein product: CASSSSSGAYEQYF.

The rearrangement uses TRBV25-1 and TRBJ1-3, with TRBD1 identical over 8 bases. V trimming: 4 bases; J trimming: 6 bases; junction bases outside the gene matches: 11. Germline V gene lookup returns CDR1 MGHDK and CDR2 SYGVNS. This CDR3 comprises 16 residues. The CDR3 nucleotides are TGTGCCAGCAGTGGAACCGGACAGGGTTTACTAAACACCATATATTTT. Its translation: CASSGTGQGLLNTIYF.

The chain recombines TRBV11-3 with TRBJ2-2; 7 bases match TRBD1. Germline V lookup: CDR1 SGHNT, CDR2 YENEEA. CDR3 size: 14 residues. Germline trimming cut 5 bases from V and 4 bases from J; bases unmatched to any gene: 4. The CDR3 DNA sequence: TGTGCCAGCAGCCCGGGACAGAGCACCGGGGAGCTGTTTTTT. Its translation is CASSPGQSTGELFF. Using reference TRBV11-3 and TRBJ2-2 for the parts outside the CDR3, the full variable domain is EAGVVQSPRYKIIEKKQPVAFWCNPISGHNTLYWYLQNLGQGPELLIRYENEEAVDDSQLPKDRFSAERLKGVDSTLKIQPAELGDSAVYLCASSPGQSTGELFFGEGSRLTVL.

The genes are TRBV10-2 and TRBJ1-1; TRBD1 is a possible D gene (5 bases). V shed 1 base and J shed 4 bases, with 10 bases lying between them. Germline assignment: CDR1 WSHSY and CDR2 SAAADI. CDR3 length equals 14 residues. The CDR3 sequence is CASSEWGGTTEAFF. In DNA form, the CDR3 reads TGCGCCAGCAGTGAGTGGGGGGGGACCACTGAAGCTTTCTTT.

The CDR3 region is CASSLERESEQFF. CDR3 DNA: TGTGCCAGCAGTCTCGAGCGGGAATCGGAGCAGTTCTTC. The chain is built from TRBV6-6 and TRBJ2-1, with TRBD2 identical over 7 bases. With 5 bases clipped from V and 10 bases from J, the junction kept 8 bases outside the gene matches. The CDR3 is 13 residues long. Germline loops: CDR1 MNHNY, CDR2 SVGAGI (reference sequence).

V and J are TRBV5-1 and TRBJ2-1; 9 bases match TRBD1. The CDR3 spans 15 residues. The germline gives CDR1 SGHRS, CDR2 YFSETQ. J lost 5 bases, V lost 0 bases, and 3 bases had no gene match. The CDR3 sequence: CASSLETGGNNEQFF. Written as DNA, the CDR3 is TGCGCCAGCAGCTTGGAGACAGGGGGAAACAATGAGCAGTTCTTC. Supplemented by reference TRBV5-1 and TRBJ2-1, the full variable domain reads KAGVTQTPRYLIKTRGQQVTLSCSPISGHRSVSWYQQTPGQGLQFLFEYFSETQRNKGNFPGRFSGRQFSNSRSEMNVSTLELGDSALYLCASSLETGGNNEQFFGPGTRLTVL.

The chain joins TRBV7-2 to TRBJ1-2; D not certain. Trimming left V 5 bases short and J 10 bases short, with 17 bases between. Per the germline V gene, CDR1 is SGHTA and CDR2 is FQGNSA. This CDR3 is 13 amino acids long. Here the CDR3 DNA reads TGTGCCAGCAGCCCCGCCAGCGGGTTTGACTACACCTTC. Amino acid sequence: CASSPASGFDYTF.

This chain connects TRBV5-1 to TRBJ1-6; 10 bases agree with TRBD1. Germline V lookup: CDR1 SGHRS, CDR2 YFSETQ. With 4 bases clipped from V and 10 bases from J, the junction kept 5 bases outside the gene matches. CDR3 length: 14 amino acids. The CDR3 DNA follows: TGCGCCAGCAGCCCGGGGACAGGGGAATCACCCCTCCACTTT. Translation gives CASSPGTGESPLHF.

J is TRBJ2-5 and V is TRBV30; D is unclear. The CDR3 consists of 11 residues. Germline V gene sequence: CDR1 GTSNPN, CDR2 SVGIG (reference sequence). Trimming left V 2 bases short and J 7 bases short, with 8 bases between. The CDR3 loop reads CAWSTPGTQYF. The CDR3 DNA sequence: TGTGCCTGGAGTACCCCCGGGACCCAGTACTTC.

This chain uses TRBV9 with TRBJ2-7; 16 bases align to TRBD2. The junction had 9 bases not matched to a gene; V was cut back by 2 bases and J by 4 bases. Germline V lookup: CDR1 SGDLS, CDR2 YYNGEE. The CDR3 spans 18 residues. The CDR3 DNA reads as TGTGCCAGCAGCGTGGGGACTAGCGGGAGGGTGTCGAGTTACGAGCAGTACTTC. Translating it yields CASSVGTSGRVSSYEQYF. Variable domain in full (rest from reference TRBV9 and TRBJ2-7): DSGVTQTPKHLITATGQRVTLRCSPRSGDLSVYWYQQSLDQGLQFLIQYYNGEERAKGNILERFSAQQFPDLHSELNLSSLELGDSALYFCASSVGTSGRVSSYEQYFGPGTRLTVT.

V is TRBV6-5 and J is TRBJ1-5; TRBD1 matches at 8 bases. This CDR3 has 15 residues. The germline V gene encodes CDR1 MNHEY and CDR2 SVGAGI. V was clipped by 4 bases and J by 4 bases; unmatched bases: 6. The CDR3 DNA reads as TGTGCCAGCAGTTCAGCACAGGGGGGGAATCAGCCCCAGCATTTT. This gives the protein CASSSAQGGNQPQHF.

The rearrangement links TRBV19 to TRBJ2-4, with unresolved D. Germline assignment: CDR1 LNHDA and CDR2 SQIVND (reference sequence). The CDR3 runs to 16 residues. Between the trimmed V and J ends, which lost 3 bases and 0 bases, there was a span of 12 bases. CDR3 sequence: CASSIGSDRAKNIQYF. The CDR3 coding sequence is TGTGCCAGTAGTATTGGCTCAGATCGAGCCAAAAACATTCAGTACTTC.

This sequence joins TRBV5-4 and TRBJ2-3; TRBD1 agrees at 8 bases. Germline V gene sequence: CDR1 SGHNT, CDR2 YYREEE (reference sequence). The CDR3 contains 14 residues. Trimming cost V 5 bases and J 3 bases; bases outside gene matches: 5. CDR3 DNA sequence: TGTGCCAGCAGGAGGGACAGGAAGACAGATACGCAGTATTTT. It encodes CASRRDRKTDTQYF.

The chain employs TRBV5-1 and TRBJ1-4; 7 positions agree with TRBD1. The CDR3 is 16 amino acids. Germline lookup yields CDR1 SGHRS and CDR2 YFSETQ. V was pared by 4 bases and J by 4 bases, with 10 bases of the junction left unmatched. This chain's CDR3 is CASSLTGARGNEKLFF. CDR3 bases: TGCGCCAGCAGCCTAACAGGGGCTCGGGGTAATGAAAAACTGTTTTTT.

The CDR3 nucleotides are TGTGCCAGCAGTGAAATGAGACAGCCCCAGCATTTT. It codes for CASSEMRQPQHF. V and J are TRBV2 and TRBJ1-5; D is undetermined. Germline assignment: CDR1 SNHLY and CDR2 FYNNEI. This CDR3 has 12 amino acids. The V end lost 2 bases, the J end lost 7 bases, and 6 bases lay between the germline ends.

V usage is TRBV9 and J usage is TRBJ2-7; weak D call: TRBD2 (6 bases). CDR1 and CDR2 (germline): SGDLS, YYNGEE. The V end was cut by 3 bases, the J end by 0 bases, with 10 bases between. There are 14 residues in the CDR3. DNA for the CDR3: TGTGCCAGCAGCGGAGGGACTTACTCCTACGAGCAGTACTTC. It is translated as CASSGGTYSYEQYF. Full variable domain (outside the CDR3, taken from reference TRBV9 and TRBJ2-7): DSGVTQTPKHLITATGQRVTLRCSPRSGDLSVYWYQQSLDQGLQFLIQYYNGEERAKGNILERFSAQQFPDLHSELNLSSLELGDSALYFCASSGGTYSYEQYFGPGTRLTVT.

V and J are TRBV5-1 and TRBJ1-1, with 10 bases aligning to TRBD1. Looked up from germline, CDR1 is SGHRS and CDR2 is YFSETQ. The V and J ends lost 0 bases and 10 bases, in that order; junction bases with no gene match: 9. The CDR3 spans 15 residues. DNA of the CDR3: TGCGCCAGCAGCTTGGAAGGGGGACAGGGGTCATTAGCTTTCTTT. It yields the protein CASSLEGGQGSLAFF.

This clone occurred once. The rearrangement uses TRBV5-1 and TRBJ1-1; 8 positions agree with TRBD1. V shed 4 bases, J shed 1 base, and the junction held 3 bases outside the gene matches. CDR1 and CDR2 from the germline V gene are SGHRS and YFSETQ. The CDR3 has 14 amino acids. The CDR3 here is CASSRDRRNTEAFF. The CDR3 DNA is TGCGCCAGCAGCAGGGACAGGCGGAACACTGAAGCTTTCTTT.

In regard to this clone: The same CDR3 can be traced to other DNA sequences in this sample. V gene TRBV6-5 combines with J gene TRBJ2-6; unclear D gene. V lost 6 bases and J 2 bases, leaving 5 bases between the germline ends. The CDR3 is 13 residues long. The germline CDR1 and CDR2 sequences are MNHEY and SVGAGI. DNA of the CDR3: TGTGCCAGCAGGGAGACTGGGGCCAACGTCCTGACTTTC. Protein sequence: CASRETGANVLTF.

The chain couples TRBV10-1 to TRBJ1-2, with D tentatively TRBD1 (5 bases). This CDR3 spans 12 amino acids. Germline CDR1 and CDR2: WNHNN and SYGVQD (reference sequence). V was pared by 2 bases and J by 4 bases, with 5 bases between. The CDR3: CASSEGAYGYTF. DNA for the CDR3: TGCGCCAGCAGTGAGGGGGCCTATGGCTACACCTTC.

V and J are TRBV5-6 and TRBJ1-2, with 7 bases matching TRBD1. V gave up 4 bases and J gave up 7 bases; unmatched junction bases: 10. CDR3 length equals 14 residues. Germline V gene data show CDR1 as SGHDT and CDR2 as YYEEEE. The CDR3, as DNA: TGTGCCAGCAGCGCGGGCGCCAGGGGGTCTGGCTACACCTTC. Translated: CASSAGARGSGYTF.

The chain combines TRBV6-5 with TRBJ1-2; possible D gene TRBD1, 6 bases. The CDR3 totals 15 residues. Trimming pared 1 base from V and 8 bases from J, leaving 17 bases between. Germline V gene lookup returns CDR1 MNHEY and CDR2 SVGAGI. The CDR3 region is CASSYYSGTNGGYTF. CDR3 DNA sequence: TGTGCCAGCAGTTACTACTCCGGGACAAACGGCGGCTACACCTTC.

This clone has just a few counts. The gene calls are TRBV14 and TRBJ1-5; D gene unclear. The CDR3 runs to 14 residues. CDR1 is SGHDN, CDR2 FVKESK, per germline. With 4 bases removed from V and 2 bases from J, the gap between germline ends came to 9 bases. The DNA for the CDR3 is TGTGCCAGCAGCCCCGCGGGTGGCAATCAGCCCCAGCATTTT. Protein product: CASSPAGGNQPQHF.

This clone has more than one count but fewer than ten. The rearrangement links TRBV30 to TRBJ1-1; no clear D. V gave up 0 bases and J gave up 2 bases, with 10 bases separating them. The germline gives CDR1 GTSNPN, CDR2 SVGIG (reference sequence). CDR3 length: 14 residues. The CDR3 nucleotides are TGTGCCTGGAGTGTACAGTTACTTAACACTGAAGCTTTCTTT. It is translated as CAWSVQLLNTEAFF.